The source of this TCR beta chain is a study of CD8+ T cells in alopecia areata. Across the study: Treatment of the treated patients consisted of oral tofacitinib, 5 to 10 mg twice daily.

The trim removed 6 bases at V and 4 bases at J, leaving 13 bases unmatched. Germline CDR1 reads LNHDA; CDR2 reads SQIVND (reference sequence). This CDR3 comprises 17 residues. This sample's treatment: oral pan-JAK inhibitor, 5-10 mg twice daily. The study team obtained lesional scalp punch biopsies and peripheral blood from alopecia areata patients. Following extraction, RNA underwent reverse transcription to cDNA, which served as the sequencing template. Assay used: immunoSEQ multiplex PCR; TCRdb lists only in-frame clones, some missing. The data show 200,000 to 250,000 clones, around two fifths seen once.

The source was CD4+ T cells sorted from blood, collected at approximately week 30, from a patient treated with tofacitinib. The genes are TRBV19 and TRBJ2-1; 9 bases line up with TRBD1. The receptor comes from a human donor with alopecia areata. CDR3 sequence: CASRQAPGTGRYNEQFF. For the CDR3, the DNA is TGTGCCAGTAGACAAGCCCCCGGGACAGGGCGGTACAATGAGCAGTTCTTC.